This is a list of T cell receptor beta chains from one sample in a study of blood T cell repertoires in COVID-19. Produced via immunoSEQ multiplex PCR; TCRdb's table is partial and in-frame only. The table has 150,000 to 190,000 clones, roughly 80% seen once. The sample was PBMCs or T cells enriched from blood (not recorded which). These receptors all stem from a man aged 50 or older who had recovered from COVID-19. Each CDR3 is given with its conserved first and last residue. The size entry is marked missing in some rows and otherwise reads once, few, many or a size class.

clone size	V gene	CDR3 protein
NA	TRBV24-1	CATSDLHQGARFNQPQHF
NA	TRBV5-5	CASSLSGPQETQYF
NA	TRBV3-1/TRBV3-2	CASSPKGLLYTDTQYF
NA	TRBV27	CASSLYSTGGNTQYF
NA	TRBV19	CASNTGAPSGNTIYF
NA	TRBV2	CASSPAGGPETQYF
many	TRBV7-9	CASSFWTGNTGELFF
NA	TRBV5-6	CASSLYGDNQPQHF
NA	TRBV7-9	CASRNQGASTDTQYF
NA	TRBV19	CASSSAGVGDTQYF
few	TRBV19	CASSIQSGDGSPLHF
NA	TRBV3-1/TRBV3-2	CASSQDQDTNYGYTF
NA	TRBV14	CASSQDLRQAGLGAEAFF
NA	TRBV5-6	CASSSRGKLNQPQHF
NA	TRBV12-3/TRBV12-4	CASRTGLNTEAFF
NA	TRBV5-1	CASSLAAGSPYGYTF
NA	TRBV2	CASSVSGFGNQPQHF
NA	TRBV11-2	CASSLGPPGTGGGYTF
once	TRBV6-2/TRBV6-3	CASSYRKERGGYNEQFF
NA	TRBV2	CASSEAQTGTGYGYTF
NA	TRBV11-3	CASSLERGTDTQYF
NA	TRBV3-1/TRBV3-2	CASSPPGTGSSGNTIYF
NA	TRBV7-9	CASTPPGGYGYTF
NA	TRBV15	CATSRGSNSPLHF
NA	TRBV7-2	CASSLVAGSDTQYF
few	TRBV5-6	CASYPGQRIYGYTF
NA	TRBV2	CASSAYEGVSYNEQFF
NA	TRBV30	CAWGQGITYEQYF
NA	TRBV2	CASSVKENQPQHF
NA	TRBV6-5	CASRGGVPNQPQHF
NA	TRBV18	CASSRTGGSTDTQYF
few	TRBV6-5	CASKDAGQGPRALHF
NA	TRBV28	CASSFGGGGNTIYF
NA	TRBV5-1	CASSLLVRSYEQYF
few	TRBV19	CASDPQDRNQPQHF
NA	TRBV27	CASRRQGVAYGYTF
NA	TRBV2	CASRKSGTETYEQYF
once	TRBV21-1	CASSQKLDRGRETQYF
NA	TRBV12-5	CASGPPSGQPPYGYTF
NA	TRBV21-1	CASSRRTGGFGAQHF
NA	TRBV7-6	CASSALLGRDEQFF
NA	TRBV9	CASSVAFGGSEPQHF
NA	TRBV6-5	CASSYWRDSNSPLHF
NA	TRBV18	CASSPKRGLLEEKLFF
NA	TRBV2	CASKNNTRQGAVKGKLFF
NA	TRBV29-1	CSVDSPTGTFKRSYNSPLHF
NA	TRBV19	CASSPSGGVISDTQYF
NA	TRBV12-3/TRBV12-4	CASTLLWEQFF
NA	TRBV7-8	CASSQPGQGASGELFF
NA	TRBV18	CASSPDRGGEQYF
NA	TRBV4-1	CASSQVPSRDFSNSPLHF
NA	TRBV3-1/TRBV3-2	CASSQDLTGAYEQYF
NA	TRBV3-1/TRBV3-2	CASSQDSHRGSPLHF
NA	TRBV3-1/TRBV3-2	CASSQAWRGDEKLFF
NA	TRBV6-5	CASRDQTVQAEAFF
NA	TRBV6-1	CASSETSGAYNEQFF
NA	TRBV7-8	CASSLSGGGSTDTQYF
once	TRBV11-2	CASSPDRDHEQYF
NA	TRBV5-4	CASSGVGTSGTSTDTQYF